Listed below are T cell receptor beta chains from one sample, sequenced in a study of cytomegalovirus exposure and HLA in healthy donors. Profiled with immunoSEQ multiplex PCR; TCRdb holds only in-frame clones, not every one. Of roughly 90,000 clones listed, around 77% were seen once; the top ten hold 7.3%. Sequencing was performed on PBMCs. These receptors were obtained from a man aged 25-40 years in good health and CMV-seronegative. Both conserved end residues are part of each CDR3. The D gene is left open where the match is weak. Where a row states a size, it is once, few, many or the class of an expanded clone; other rows omit it.

- TRBJ2-7 TRBV23-1 - TGCGCCACGAAACAGGGAATCACCTACGAGCAGTACTTC CATKQGITYEQYF
- TRBJ2-3 TRBV13 - TGTGCCAGCAGAGAGACTAGCACAGATACGCAGTATTTT CASRETSTDTQYF
- TRBJ1-1 TRBV19 TRBD1 TGTGCCAGTAGTACAGGGGGATTGATGAACACTGAAGCTTTCTTT CASSTGGLMNTEAFF
- TRBJ1-5 TRBV5-1 - TGCGCCAGCAGCCTAAACCCGGCGGGGAGGGCACAGCCCCAGCATTTT CASSLNPAGRAQPQHF
- TRBJ1-2 TRBV5-6 - TGTGCCAGCAGCTTGGAAGAGAACCAAAACTATGGCTACACCTTC CASSLEENQNYGYTF
- TRBJ1-1 TRBV13 - TGTGCCAGCAGCTTAGAGACACCGATGAACACTGAAGCTTTCTTT CASSLETPMNTEAFF
- TRBJ2-7 TRBV6-1 TRBD2 TGTGCCAGCAGGAGTCTAGCGGAGAGCTCCTACGAGCAGTACTTC CASRSLAESSYEQYF
- TRBJ1-1 TRBV15 TRBD1 TGTGCCACCAGCAGAGAGGGGACAGGGGGTAAGAGGACTGAAGCTTTCTTT CATSREGTGGKRTEAFF
- TRBJ1-6 TRBV19 TRBD1 TGTGCCTCGAGCGGGACAGGGAATTACAATTCACCCCTCCACTTT CASSGTGNYNSPLHF
few TRBJ1-5 TRBV10-3 TRBD1 TGTGCCATCAGTGAGTCGATCACGGACAGGGCTCCGAATCAGCCCCAGCATTTT CAISESITDRAPNQPQHF
- TRBJ1-4 TRBV7-9 - TGTGCCAGCAGCTTGGTTAGGGGCGCCGGAACTAATGAAAAACTGTTTTTT CASSLVRGAGTNEKLFF
- TRBJ2-2 TRBV13 - TGTGCCAGCAGCCCAACAGGGTCGAGGCGCGCCGGGGAGCTGTTTTTT CASSPTGSRRAGELFF
- TRBJ2-5 TRBV14 - TGTGCCAGCGCCAGGAGGTGGAGAGAGACCCAGTACTTC CASARRWRETQYF
- TRBJ2-1 TRBV5-1 - TGCGCCAGCAGCTCCTTCCTAGACTCCTACAATGAGCAGTTCTTC CASSSFLDSYNEQFF
- TRBJ1-2 TRBV30 - TGTGCCTGGACCCCAGGCGGGGCTGGCTACACCTTC CAWTPGGAGYTF
few TRBJ1-3 TRBV6-5 - TGTGCCAGCAGTTCAAACAGACACTCTGGAAACACCATATATTTT CASSSNRHSGNTIYF
- TRBJ2-7 TRBV10-2 - TGCGCCAGCAGTGAGCAATTGCGGGACCAGCAGTACTTC CASSEQLRDQQYF
- TRBJ2-2 TRBV6-1 - TGTGCCAGCAGTAGGGGCACCGGGGAGCTGTTTTTT CASSRGTGELFF
- TRBJ2-3 TRBV9 TRBD2 TGTGCCAGCAGCGAGGGACTAGCGCCCTCAGATACGCAGTATTTT CASSEGLAPSDTQYF
once TRBJ2-1 TRBV11-2 TRBD2 TGTGCCAGCAGCAGGGGACTAGCGGGGAACTACAATGAGCAGTTCTTC CASSRGLAGNYNEQFF
- TRBJ2-7 TRBV6-5 - TGTGCCAGCAGTACGGGGACAATCAGCTCCTACGAGCAGTACTTC CASSTGTISSYEQYF
- TRBJ1-2 TRBV5-1 TRBD1 TGCGCCAGTCGGGACAGGGAAAGGAACTATGGCTACACCTTC CASRDRERNYGYTF
- TRBJ1-3 TRBV6-1 - TGTGCCAGCAGTGAAACGGCAGGGGCCTCTGGAAACACCATATATTTT CASSETAGASGNTIYF
- TRBJ2-7 TRBV7-7 TRBD2 TGTGCCAGCAGCCCGGGACTAGCGGGAGTGTACGAGCAGTACTTC CASSPGLAGVYEQYF
- TRBJ2-7 TRBV5-1 TRBD1 TGCGCCAGCAGCTTGGCCTTCGGGACAGGGTTCCCCGAGCAGTACTTC CASSLAFGTGFPEQYF
- TRBJ1-4 TRBV6-5 - TGTGCCAGCCGCCCCCAGGGCGTAGGGGAAAAACTGTTTTTT CASRPQGVGEKLFF
- TRBJ1-4 TRBV27 - TGTGCCAGCAGTTCGGGGGGGGTAGATGAAAAACTGTTTTTT CASSSGGVDEKLFF
- TRBJ1-1 TRBV7-2 TRBD1 TGTGCCAGCAGCTTACGCCGACAGGGCCACACTGAAGCTTTCTTT CASSLRRQGHTEAFF
- TRBJ2-1 TRBV7-8 TRBD1 TGTGCCAGCAGCCCGTGGACAGGGGATAGCCACAATGAGCAGTTCTTC CASSPWTGDSHNEQFF
- TRBJ1-2 TRBV7-2 TRBD1 TGTGCCAGCAGCTTTGAACAGGGGCCCAACTATGGCTACACCTTC CASSFEQGPNYGYTF
- TRBJ1-5 TRBV19 - TGTGCCAGTAGTATGGGGCAGGGCCGATATAGCAATCAGCCCCAGCATTTT CASSMGQGRYSNQPQHF
- TRBJ1-6 TRBV6-5 TRBD1 TGTGCCAGCAGTTACCTAAGACAGGGTATTCCCCTCCACTTT CASSYLRQGIPLHF
few TRBJ1-1 TRBV6-5 - TGTGCCACCAGAAATGAGAGGGATGGCTTCTTT CATRNERDGFF
- TRBJ2-2 TRBV4-3 TRBD1 TGCGCCAGCAGCCAATCACAGGGGTTCCGGACCGGGGAGCTGTTTTTT CASSQSQGFRTGELFF
few TRBJ1-5 TRBV6-5 TRBD1 TGTGCCAGCAGTGCCTCGACAGGGAATCAGCCCCAGCATTTT CASSASTGNQPQHF
- TRBJ1-1 TRBV30 - TGTGCCTGGATCAGGACAGTCACTGAAGCTTTCTTT CAWIRTVTEAFF
- TRBJ2-2 TRBV5-1 TRBD2 TGCGCCAGCAGATCCTATAGCGGGAAGCCCGGGGAGCTGTTTTTT CASRSYSGKPGELFF
once TRBJ2-2 TRBV25-1 TRBD1 TGTGCCAGCAGTGAATCCAGACAGGGGGTCAGGACCGGGGAGCTGTTTTTT CASSESRQGVRTGELFF
few TRBJ2-2 TRBV6-5 - TGTGCCAGCAGTTACAGGGGCTGGGCCACCGGGGAGCTGTTTTTT CASSYRGWATGELFF
- TRBJ1-1 TRBV9 TRBD1 TGTGCCAGCAGCGTAGCCCAGGGGGGCACTGAAGCTTTCTTT CASSVAQGGTEAFF
- TRBJ2-1 TRBV6-4 TRBD1 TGTGCCAGCAGTCCGGGACAGGGGGGCAATGAGCAGTTCTTC CASSPGQGGNEQFF
- TRBJ2-7 TRBV30 - TGTGCCTGGAACAGGCAGGGGCCTAGGTACGAGCAGTACTTC CAWNRQGPRYEQYF
once TRBJ1-2 TRBV6-6 TRBD1 TGTGCCAGCAGCCCACGCAGGGGGCTGGGCTACACCTTC CASSPRRGLGYTF
- TRBJ1-2 TRBV5-5 - TGTGCCAGCAGCTTGGTTCCTTTAGGGGATGGCTACACCTTC CASSLVPLGDGYTF
few TRBJ1-2 TRBV28 TRBD1 TGTGCCAGCAGGCCAACAGGGGATGATGGCTACACCTTC CASRPTGDDGYTF
- TRBJ2-7 TRBV25-1 - TGTGCCAGCAGTGAATTTCCCGACGAGCAGTACTTC CASSEFPDEQYF
- TRBJ2-3 TRBV30 TRBD2 TGTGCCTGGAGTGTAATGAGGACTAGCGGTCGCACAGATACGCAGTATTTT CAWSVMRTSGRTDTQYF
- TRBJ1-4 TRBV25-1 - TGTGCCAGCAGTGAGGGATCGGGGATCACTAATGAAAAACTGTTTTTT CASSEGSGITNEKLFF
- TRBJ1-1 TRBV28 - TGTGCCAGCGGGGGGTGGGTCCGTGAAGCTTTCTTT CASGGWVREAFF
- TRBJ2-5 TRBV7-3 TRBD2 TGTGCCAGCAGCTTAACAGGGACTAGCGGGGGGGGCGAGACCCAGTACTTC CASSLTGTSGGGETQYF